This TCR beta chain was sequenced during a study of blood T cell repertoires in COVID-19. Study background: Sites across the United States, Italy and Spain contributed samples from acute and convalescent COVID-19. In each case, the material was cDNA or gDNA derived from T cells, B-cell-depleted T cells, or PBMCs.

Under the authors' procedure: Estimation of nucleated cell counts was performed using reference gene primer amplification. This table comes from immunoSEQ multiplex PCR, and its TCRdb copy is limited to in-frame clones, with some not included. V and J calls plus clone size are reproduced from that table; the DNA served to infer D and trimming. The sample has 150,000 or so clones, about 89% seen once; the top ten hold 6% to 7%. The CDR3 has 14 amino acids. Germline CDR1 LGHDT, CDR2 YNNKEL (reference sequence). The V gene end was trimmed by 4 bases and the J gene end by 7 bases; junction bases not matched to a gene: 9.

The sequence was collected from a man aged 80 or over with acute or convalescent COVID-19. The J gene is TRBJ1-1, the V gene TRBV3-1 (or the pseudogene TRBV3-2); 7 nucleotides line up with TRBD1. Sequencing was performed on peripheral blood. This chain's CDR3 is CASSPDREEGEAFF. The CDR3 DNA reads TGTGCCAGCAGCCCCGACAGGGAAGAGGGTGAAGCTTTCTTT.